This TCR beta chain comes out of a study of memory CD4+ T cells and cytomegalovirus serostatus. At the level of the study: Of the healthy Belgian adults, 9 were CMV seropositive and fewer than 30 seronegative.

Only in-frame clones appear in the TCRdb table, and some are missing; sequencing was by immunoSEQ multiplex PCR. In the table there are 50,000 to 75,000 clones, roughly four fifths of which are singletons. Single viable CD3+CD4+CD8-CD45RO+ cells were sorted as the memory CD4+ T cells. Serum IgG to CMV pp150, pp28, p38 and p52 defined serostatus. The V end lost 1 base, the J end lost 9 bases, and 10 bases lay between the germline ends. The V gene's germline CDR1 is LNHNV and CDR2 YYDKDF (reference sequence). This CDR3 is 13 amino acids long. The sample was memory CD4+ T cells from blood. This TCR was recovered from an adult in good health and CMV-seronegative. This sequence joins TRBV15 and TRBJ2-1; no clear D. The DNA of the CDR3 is TGTGCCACCAGCAGAGTCCCCCGTTTTGAGCAGTTCTTC. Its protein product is CATSRVPRFEQFF.